The 2 T cell receptor beta chains listed next were all sequenced from one sample in a study of blood T cell repertoires in COVID-19. Some clones are missing from TCRdb's copy, which holds only in-frame ones; the method was immunoSEQ multiplex PCR. The sample lists 200,000 to 250,000 clones, about 88% occurring once. The sample comprised peripheral blood. These receptors originate from a woman aged 35 to 49 who had recovered from COVID-19.

The chain uses TRBV4-1 and TRBJ2-6; D is uncertain. The CDR3 is made up of 17 amino acids. The germline gives CDR1 MGHRA, CDR2 YSYEKL. V dropped 1 base and J dropped 0 bases, with 10 bases sitting between them. The DNA of the CDR3 is TGCGCCAGCAGCCAAGGTCGCCCCTACTCTGGGGCCAACGTCCTGACTTTC. Translating it yields CASSQGRPYSGANVLTF.

The CDR3: CASSQQDRGIDEQFF. The CDR3 nucleotides are TGCGCCAGCAGCCAGCAGGACAGGGGGATAGATGAGCAGTTCTTC. The genes are TRBV4-1 and TRBJ2-1; 10 bases map to TRBD1. Germline V CDR1 and CDR2: MGHRA, YSYEKL. The CDR3 contains 15 residues. Trimming removed 3 bases from V and 8 bases from J; junction bases left unmatched: 7.